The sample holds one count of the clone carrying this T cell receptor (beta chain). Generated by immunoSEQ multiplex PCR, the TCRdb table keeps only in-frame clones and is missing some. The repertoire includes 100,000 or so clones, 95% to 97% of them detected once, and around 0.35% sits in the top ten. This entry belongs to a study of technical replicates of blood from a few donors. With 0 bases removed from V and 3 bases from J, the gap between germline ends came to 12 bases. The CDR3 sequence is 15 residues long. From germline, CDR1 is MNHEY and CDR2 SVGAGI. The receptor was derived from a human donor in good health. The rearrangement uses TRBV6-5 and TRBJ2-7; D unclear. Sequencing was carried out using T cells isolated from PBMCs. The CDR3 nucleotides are TGTGCCAGCAGTTACTCGCTGGGCAGAAACTACGAGCAGTACTTC. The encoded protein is CASSYSLGRNYEQYF.